Listed below are T cell receptor beta chains from one sample, sequenced in a study of blood T cell repertoires in COVID-19. Repertoires were generated with immunoSEQ multiplex PCR, while TCRdb's copy carries only in-frame clones and drops some. This sample yields fewer than 300,000 clones, of which 80% to 95% are seen a single time; around 1.1% belongs to the top ten. The sample taken for sequencing was PBMCs or T cells enriched from blood (not recorded which). The receptors shown here come from a young woman who had recovered from COVID-19. Both conserved end residues are part of each CDR3. D genes are given only for firm matches. Some rows have no size entry. The others give once, few or many, or a class for an expanded clone.

v_call,d_call,j_call,clone_size,cdr3_aa,cdr3_nt
TRBV20-1,TRBD1,TRBJ1-5,.,CSARGTGSLHF,TGCAGTGCTAGGGGGACAGGGTCTCTCCATTTT
TRBV3-1/TRBV3-2,.,TRBJ2-5,.,CASSQESETQYF,TGTGCCAGCAGCCAAGAGAGTGAGACCCAGTACTTC
TRBV5-1,TRBD1,TRBJ1-2,.,CASSLGQGAPGYTF,TGCGCCAGCAGCTTGGGGCAGGGGGCCCCTGGCTACACCTTC
TRBV18,.,TRBJ2-3,.,CASSPPSLGGTDTQYF,TGTGCCAGCTCACCACCGTCGCTCGGGGGCACAGATACGCAGTATTTT
TRBV12-5,TRBD2,TRBJ2-1,.,CASAASGSSYNEQFF,TGTGCTAGTGCTGCTAGCGGGAGCTCCTACAATGAGCAGTTCTTC
TRBV7-8,TRBD2,TRBJ2-2,.,CASTTLAGTNTGELFF,TGTGCCAGCACCACCCTAGCGGGCACGAACACCGGGGAGCTGTTTTTT
TRBV7-6,.,TRBJ2-7,few,CASSLSSGYEQYF,TGTGCCAGCAGCTTAAGCTCGGGCTACGAGCAGTACTTC
TRBV5-1,.,TRBJ2-7,.,CASSLETGFYEQYF,TGCGCCAGCAGCTTGGAGACGGGATTCTACGAGCAGTACTTC
TRBV6-5,.,TRBJ1-1,.,CASRGGTVEAFF,TGTGCCAGCAGGGGAGGGACCGTTGAAGCTTTCTTT
TRBV3-1/TRBV3-2,.,TRBJ1-3,.,CASSQAYGNTIYF,TGTGCCAGCAGCCAAGCGTATGGAAACACCATATATTTT
TRBV6-5,.,TRBJ2-7,.,CASSYSNTNSYEQYF,TGTGCCAGCAGTTACTCGAACACCAACTCCTACGAGCAGTACTTC
TRBV6-2/TRBV6-3,TRBD2,TRBJ2-1,.,CASSYSLAVRNEQFF,TGTGCCAGCAGTTACTCGCTAGCGGTCCGGAATGAGCAGTTCTTC
TRBV5-8,.,TRBJ2-2,.,CASTPGPSQINTGELFF,TGTGCCAGCACCCCCGGTCCCTCCCAAATTAACACCGGGGAGCTGTTTTTT
TRBV10-1,TRBD2,TRBJ2-5,.,CASSDPSLAGGEETQYF,TGCGCCAGCAGTGACCCTTCGCTAGCGGGAGGGGAGGAGACCCAGTACTTC
TRBV24-1,TRBD2,TRBJ2-1,once,CATSDSGLAGKREQFF,TGTGCCACCAGTGATTCTGGACTAGCGGGCAAACGTGAGCAGTTCTTC
TRBV29-1,.,TRBJ1-3,.,CSVGVNSGNTIYF,TGCAGCGTTGGAGTAAACTCTGGAAACACCATATATTTT
TRBV28,.,TRBJ2-1,once,CASSMGPSPRQFF,TGTGCCAGCAGTATGGGGCCATCCCCCCGGCAGTTCTTC
TRBV27,TRBD1,TRBJ2-7,.,CASSHRRGGSYEQYF,TGTGCCAGCAGTCACCGACGAGGGGGCAGCTACGAGCAGTACTTC
TRBV28,.,TRBJ1-4,.,CASSLGVLEKLFF,TGTGCCAGCTCCTTAGGGGTTTTGGAAAAACTGTTTTTT
TRBV10-3,TRBD2,TRBJ2-7,few,CAISEGGSSYEQYF,TGTGCCATCAGTGAGGGCGGGAGCTCCTACGAGCAGTACTTC
TRBV6-5,TRBD2,TRBJ2-2,.,CASRISGARTGELFF,TGTGCCAGCAGGATTAGCGGGGCTCGCACCGGGGAGCTGTTTTTT
TRBV4-3,.,TRBJ2-7,few,CASSQAGDRYYEQYF,TGCGCCAGCAGCCAAGCAGGGGATCGCTACTACGAGCAGTACTTC
TRBV9,TRBD2,TRBJ2-1,.,CASSVDLAGGPMDEQFF,TGTGCCAGCAGCGTAGACCTAGCGGGAGGGCCTATGGATGAGCAGTTCTTC
TRBV9,TRBD2,TRBJ2-1,.,CASSSREGFVDEQFF,TGTGCCAGCAGCTCACGGGAGGGTTTCGTCGATGAGCAGTTCTTC
TRBV19,.,TRBJ1-4,.,CASRVQGVEKLFF,TGTGCCAGTAGGGTACAGGGTGTCGAAAAACTGTTTTTT
TRBV19,.,TRBJ1-5,.,CASSIGGGPNQPQHF,TGTGCCAGTAGTATAGGAGGGGGTCCCAATCAGCCCCAGCATTTT